The 21 T cell receptor beta chains listed next were all sequenced from one sample in a study of blood T cell repertoires in COVID-19. The data were produced by immunoSEQ multiplex PCR, yet TCRdb's version contains in-frame clones alone and is incomplete. The profile shows 150,000 to 170,000 clones, 70% to 85% of them singletons. The sample comprised peripheral blood. Receptors were obtained from a woman between 55 and 75 years old with acute or convalescent COVID-19.

V is TRBV27 and J is TRBJ2-2; 9 bases fit TRBD1. After removal of 5 bases from V and 3 bases from J, the junction contained 4 bases not matched to a gene. Germline V CDR1 and CDR2: MNHEY, SMNVEV (reference sequence). The CDR3 extends over 15 amino acids. This CDR3 is CASSRDRADTGELFF. CDR3 coding DNA: TGTGCCAGCAGTCGGGACAGGGCAGACACCGGGGAGCTGTTTTTT.

This clone was seen only once. The chain has TRBV3-1 (or the pseudogene TRBV3-2) and TRBJ2-5, with D perhaps TRBD2 (7 bases). Trimming cost V 4 bases and J 2 bases, with 29 bases left between them. CDR1 and CDR2 (germline): LGHDT, YNNKEL (reference sequence). The CDR3 consists of 20 residues. CDR3 coding DNA: TGTGCCAGCAGCCCAAATCACCCCCCGGGCGCGGGGGCCGATCAAGAGACCCAGTACTTC. Encoded protein: CASSPNHPPGAGADQETQYF.

CDR3 amino acids: CASTPGLAYGYTF. The CDR3 DNA sequence: TGTGCCAGCACCCCAGGGCTGGCCTATGGCTACACCTTC. V is TRBV12-3 or TRBV12-4 and J is TRBJ1-2; perhaps TRBD1 as D (5 bases). This CDR3 spans 13 amino acids. Trimming stripped 7 bases from V and 4 bases from J, with 13 bases between.

The sample holds a few counts of this clone. The chain joins TRBV5-5 to TRBJ1-6; maybe TRBD1 (5 bases). The V gene lost 4 bases and the J gene lost 7 bases, with 9 bases spanning the gap. The CDR3 contains 13 residues. In germline, CDR1 is SGHKS, CDR2 YYEKEE (reference sequence). The CDR3 DNA follows: TGTGCCAGCAGCCCCCAGGGAAATTCACCCCTCCACTTT. It encodes CASSPQGNSPLHF.

The V and J genes are TRBV19 and TRBJ1-2; TRBD1 is a possible D gene (5 bases). The CDR3 sequence is 13 residues long. Germline V CDR1 and CDR2: LNHDA, SQIVND (reference sequence). V lost 5 bases, J lost 1 base, and 8 bases lay in between. The DNA of the CDR3 is TGTGCCAGTAGTCAACAGGTTAACTATGGCTACACCTTC. Amino acid sequence: CASSQQVNYGYTF.

This chain joins TRBV10-2 and TRBJ2-5; 14 bases line up with TRBD2. The V gene end was trimmed by 6 bases and the J gene end by 1 base; junction bases not matched to a gene: 4. CDR3 length: 16 residues. Looked up from germline, CDR1 is WSHSY and CDR2 is SAAADI. In nucleotides, the CDR3 is TGCGCCAGCAGGGGACTAGCGGGAGTCACCCAAGAGACCCAGTACTTC. Translation: CASRGLAGVTQETQYF.

CDR3 loop: CASSLARRGQGYNEQFF. The CDR3 region has the DNA TGTGCCAGCAGCTTAGCGAGGCGGGGTCAGGGTTACAATGAGCAGTTCTTC. This chain uses TRBV7-8 with TRBJ2-1, with D perhaps matching TRBD2 (6 bases). Trimming removed 0 bases from V and 4 bases from J, with 16 bases in between. The CDR3 runs to 17 residues. The germline V gene has CDR1 SGHVS and CDR2 FQNEAQ.

The V and J genes are TRBV27 and TRBJ1-1; D is ambiguous. The CDR3 runs to 12 residues. V was pared by 6 bases and J by 7 bases, with 12 bases between. Per the germline V gene, CDR1 is MNHEY and CDR2 is SMNVEV (reference sequence). CDR3 sequence reads: CASSPGSGEAFF. The CDR3 DNA is TGTGCCAGCAGCCCCGGGTCGGGTGAAGCTTTCTTT.

The chain uses TRBV5-1 and TRBJ1-6; D might be TRBD1 (6 bases). Germline assignment: CDR1 SGHRS and CDR2 YFSETQ. The CDR3 extends over 13 amino acids. V was cut by 0 bases and J by 9 bases, with 7 bases left in between. CDR3 sequence reads: CASSLEGGSPLHF. CDR3 nucleotide sequence: TGCGCCAGCAGCTTGGAAGGGGGTTCACCCCTCCACTTT.

About this clone: The same CDR3 also results from other DNA sequences found in this sample. V is TRBV18 and J is TRBJ2-5; unclear D gene. CDR1 is KGHSH and CDR2 is LQKENI in the germline V gene. V was shortened by 0 bases and J by 5 bases, with 7 bases between the two germline ends. This CDR3 has 13 residues. DNA of the CDR3: TGTGCCAGCTCACCACCTTCGAGTGAGACCCAGTACTTC. Translated, it gives CASSPPSSETQYF.

This chain joins TRBV11-2 and TRBJ1-2, with 9 bases matching TRBD1. CDR1 is SGHAT and CDR2 is FQNNGV in the germline V gene. With 1 base clipped from V and 0 bases from J, the junction kept 0 bases outside the gene matches. The CDR3 length is 15 residues. The CDR3 region is CASSLGTGANYGYTF. CDR3 sequence (DNA): TGTGCCAGCAGCTTAGGGACAGGGGCTAACTATGGCTACACCTTC. Full variable domain (missing parts from reference TRBV11-2 and TRBJ1-2): EAGVAQSPRYKIIEKRQSVAFWCNPISGHATLYWYQQILGQGPKLLIQFQNNGVVDDSQLPKDRFSAERLKGVDSTLKIQPAKLEDSAVYLCASSLGTGANYGYTFGSGTRLTVV.

This chain joins TRBV10-3 and TRBJ1-1; 8 nucleotides align to TRBD1. Trimming took 10 bases from V and 1 from J; bases not matched to a gene: 2. CDR3 length: 12 amino acids. Germline V gene sequence: CDR1 ENHRY, CDR2 SYGVKD. DNA of the CDR3: TGTGCCACACAGGGGGAGAACACTGAAGCTTTCTTT. This translates into CATQGENTEAFF.

The V gene is TRBV3-1 (or the pseudogene TRBV3-2), the J gene TRBJ1-6; 9 bases agree with TRBD1. J lost 10 bases, V lost 5 bases, and 6 bases had no gene match. The CDR3 has 14 amino acids. CDR1 and CDR2 (germline): LGHDT, YNNKEL (reference sequence). The CDR3 DNA follows: TGTGCCAGCAGCTTCGGGACAGGGAGATCACCCCTCCACTTT. Residues: CASSFGTGRSPLHF.

The chain combines TRBV21-1 with TRBJ1-2; TRBD1, the table's D call, lacks a check against the DNA. TRBV21-1 is shown as a pseudogene. CDR3 length: 14 amino acids. The CDR3 reads CASSKGQGDYGYTF. Here the CDR3 DNA reads TGTGCCAGCAGCAAGGGACAGGGGGACTATGGCTACACCTTC.

The V and J genes are TRBV6-5 and TRBJ2-1, with TRBD2 matching 12 bases. V trimming: 4 bases; J trimming: 2 bases; junction bases outside the gene matches: 0. CDR1 and CDR2 (germline): MNHEY, SVGAGI. The CDR3 loop spans 15 amino acids. Here the CDR3 reads CASSSSGGAYNEQFF. The CDR3 nucleotides read TGTGCCAGCAGTTCTAGCGGGGGGGCCTACAATGAGCAGTTCTTC.

The rearrangement uses TRBV4-1 and TRBJ1-2, with 8 positions matching TRBD1. Trimming took 3 bases from V and 1 from J; bases not matched to a gene: 4. Looked up from germline, CDR1 is MGHRA and CDR2 is YSYEKL. This CDR3 has 15 amino acids. CDR3 in amino acids: CASSHQGAFNYGYTF. CDR3 in DNA: TGCGCCAGCAGCCACCAGGGGGCTTTTAACTATGGCTACACCTTC.

The V call is TRBV7-2, the J call TRBJ2-1, with D perhaps TRBD2 (5 bases). Trimming took off 7 bases at V and 9 bases at J, with 19 bases between the two ends. From germline, CDR1 is SGHTA and CDR2 FQGNSA. This CDR3 contains 14 residues. This chain's CDR3 is CASKPPGSRGEQFF. CDR3 coding DNA: TGTGCCAGCAAGCCCCCGGGATCCCGCGGTGAGCAGTTCTTC.

The chain uses TRBV6-5 and TRBJ1-1; possible D gene TRBD1, 6 bases. The CDR3 is 15 residues long. Trimming took 6 bases from V and 4 from J, leaving 18 bases between them. Germline-derived CDR1 and CDR2 are MNHEY and SVGAGI. The CDR3, as DNA: TGTGCCAGCAGAACCGAGGACCTCAGGGGCACTGAAGCTTTCTTT. Amino acids: CASRTEDLRGTEAFF.

In its sample, this clone was seen a few times. V is TRBV12-3 or TRBV12-4 and J is TRBJ1-1; D might be TRBD1 (5 bases). Trimming removed 5 bases from V and 4 bases from J, with 11 bases in between. The CDR3 loop spans 13 amino acids. CDR3: CASSQGLLTEAFF. Here the CDR3 DNA reads TGTGCCAGCAGTCAGGGACTTCTCACTGAAGCTTTCTTT.

This chain joins TRBV5-6 and TRBJ1-2; unclear D gene. Germline CDR1 reads SGHDT; CDR2 reads YYEEEE. The CDR3 sequence is 13 residues long. V lost 5 bases to trimming and J lost 5 bases, with 13 bases between them. The CDR3 loop reads CASSQSGSYGYTF. The DNA of the CDR3 is TGTGCCAGCAGTCAATCGGGATCTTATGGCTACACCTTC.

This clone has just one count. The DNA of the CDR3 is TGTGCCAGTAGTTGGGGCTCAAACACCGGGGAGCTGTTTTTT. Translating gives CASSWGSNTGELFF. The chain combines TRBV19 with TRBJ2-2, with TRBD1 as a possible D gene (5 bases). CDR1 and CDR2 from the germline V gene are LNHDA and SQIVND (reference sequence). This CDR3 has 14 residues. The ends were cut back, 5 bases at V and 2 bases at J, with 9 bases in the middle. The full variable domain, in which reference TRBV19 and TRBJ2-2 provide the parts outside the CDR3, is DGGITQSPKYLFRKEGQNVTLSCEQNLNHDAMYWYRQDPGQGLRLIYYSQIVNDFQKGDIAEGYSVSREKKESFPLTVTSAQKNPTAFYLCASSWGSNTGELFFGEGSRLTVL.